The 3 T cell receptor beta chains presented below share a single source sample, sequenced in a study of CD8 T cells in ankylosing spondylitis. TCRdb reanalysed the 5' RACE reads using MiXCR and keeps one entry per CDR3 protein. In the table there are about 240,000 distinct CDR3 sequences, around 9.1% of which are singletons. Sequenced sample: blood, either unsorted or a sorted T cell fraction (not recorded which). The receptors stem from a male donor with ankylosing spondylitis or in good health (not recorded which).

This clonotype was seen repeatedly, ten times or more. The chain couples TRBV12-3 or TRBV12-4 to TRBJ1-4; D is uncertain. The CDR3 sequence is 12 residues long. Trimming left V 3 bases short and J 8 bases short, with 7 bases between. As DNA, the CDR3 is TGTGCCAGCAGTTTCCGCAGGGAAAAACTGTTTTTT. Translated: CASSFRREKLFF.

This clonotype was counted at least ten times. This rearrangement joins TRBV7-6 to TRBJ1-4, with unresolved D. V was cut by 5 bases and J by 3 bases, with 22 bases left in between. CDR1 and CDR2 (germline): SGHVS, FNYEAQ. This CDR3 comprises 18 residues. The CDR3 sequence: CASSPLGRGGQANEKLFF. CDR3 nucleotide sequence: TGTGCCAGCAGCCCCCTGGGTCGGGGAGGGCAAGCTAATGAAAAACTGTTTTTT.

This clonotype was found a few times. The chain combines TRBV3-1 with TRBJ2-1; 12 bases map to TRBD2. The CDR3 has 17 residues. Germline CDR1 reads LGHDT; CDR2 reads YNNKEL (reference sequence). V dropped 0 bases and J dropped 5; count of bases not matched to a gene: 5. The CDR3: CASSQDEGTSGHNEQFF. CDR3 DNA sequence: TGTGCCAGCAGCCAAGATGAAGGGACTAGCGGGCACAATGAGCAGTTCTTC.